This T cell receptor (beta chain) was obtained from a study of cytomegalovirus exposure and HLA in healthy donors. Germline V lookup: CDR1 MDHEN, CDR2 SYDVKM. This CDR3 has 16 residues. With 6 bases clipped from V and 6 bases from J, the junction kept 10 bases outside the gene matches. PCR involved 60 Vbeta and 13 Jbeta primers. The data were produced by immunoSEQ multiplex PCR, yet TCRdb's version contains in-frame clones alone and is incomplete. The data contain approximately 150,000 clones, about four fifths of them singletons. The specimen was PBMCs. The chain combines TRBV28 with TRBJ2-7, with 14 bases identical to TRBD2. The TCR comes from a male donor in good health and CMV-seronegative. The DNA of the CDR3 is TGTGCCAGCAGCTCATTGGGACTAGCGGGAGAGGGCGAGCAGTACTTC. Its translation: CASSSLGLAGEGEQYF.